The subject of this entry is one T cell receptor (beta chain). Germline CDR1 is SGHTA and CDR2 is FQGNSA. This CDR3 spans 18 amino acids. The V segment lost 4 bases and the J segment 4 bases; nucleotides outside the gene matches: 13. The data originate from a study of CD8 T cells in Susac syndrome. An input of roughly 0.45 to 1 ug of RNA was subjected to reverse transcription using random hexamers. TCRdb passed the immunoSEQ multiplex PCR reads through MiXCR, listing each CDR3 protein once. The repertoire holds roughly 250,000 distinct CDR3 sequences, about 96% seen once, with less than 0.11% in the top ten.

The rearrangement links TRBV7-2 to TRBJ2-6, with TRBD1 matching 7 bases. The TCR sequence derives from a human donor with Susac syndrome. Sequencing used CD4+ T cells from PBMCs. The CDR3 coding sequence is TGTGCCAGCAGCTCCCCTAGAGGACAGGTCTCAGGGGCCAACGTCCTGACTTTC. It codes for CASSSPRGQVSGANVLTF.